Presented here are 23 T cell receptor beta chains from one specimen sequenced in a study of cytomegalovirus exposure and HLA in healthy donors. The PCR was carried out with 60 Vbeta primers and 13 Jbeta primers. Repertoires were generated with immunoSEQ multiplex PCR, while TCRdb's copy carries only in-frame clones and drops some. Of a few hundred thousand clones listed, approximately 79% were seen once; the top ten hold roughly 0.22%. Material: PBMCs. The receptors were gathered from a girl aged 2-10 years in good health and CMV-seronegative.

This clone was counted between two and nine times. This sequence joins TRBV4-2 and TRBJ2-3; 11 bases are a match to TRBD2. Germline V gene data show CDR1 as LGHNA and CDR2 as YNFKEQ. The V and J ends lost 2 bases and 1 base, in that order; junction bases with no gene match: 8. The length of the CDR3 is 18 residues. The CDR3 reads CASSQRWTSGQRTDTQYF. CDR3 nucleotide sequence: TGTGCCAGCAGCCAACGGTGGACTAGCGGGCAGCGCACAGATACGCAGTATTTT.

In its sample, this clone was seen once. No conserved phenylalanine or tryptophan ends this CDR3, so it is likely a read error. The CDR3: CASSLVLAGGPYEQYL. The CDR3 DNA reads TGCGCCAGCAGCTTGGTGCTAGCGGGAGGGCCCTACGAGCAGTACCTC. The V call is TRBV5-1, the J call TRBJ2-7; 12 nucleotides match TRBD2. The CDR3 has 16 residues. CDR1 is SGHRS and CDR2 is YFSETQ in the germline V gene. The J segment lost 2 bases and the V segment lost 0 bases, leaving 3 bases of the junction unmatched.

This chain links TRBV7-9 with TRBJ2-3; possibly TRBD2 for D (7 bases). The CDR3 is 15 residues long. V shed 2 bases and J shed 2 bases, with 11 bases lying between them. Germline V lookup: CDR1 SEHNR, CDR2 FQNEAQ (reference sequence). The CDR3 DNA sequence: TGTGCCAGCAGCTTACTTGCGGGGGCCACAGATACGCAGTATTTT. Translating gives CASSLLAGATDTQYF.

The V gene is TRBV12-5, the J gene TRBJ2-1; TRBD1 agrees at 9 bases. Trimming removed 1 base from V and 13 bases from J; junction bases left unmatched: 5. The CDR3 totals 13 residues. CDR1 LGHNT and CDR2 FRNRAP come from the germline V gene. The CDR3 is CASGLAVQGAQFF. CDR3 in DNA: TGTGCTAGTGGTTTGGCCGTACAGGGGGCCCAGTTCTTC.

The chain links TRBV19 to TRBJ2-2; a weak D match, TRBD2 (6 bases). Looked up from germline, CDR1 is LNHDA and CDR2 is SQIVND (reference sequence). V was clipped by 3 bases and J by 3 bases, with 14 bases between them. This CDR3 is built from 16 residues. In DNA form, the CDR3 reads TGTGCCAGTAGTATCTGGGGGGACTCTGACACCGGGGAGCTGTTTTTT. It codes for CASSIWGDSDTGELFF.

The J gene is TRBJ2-3, the V gene TRBV5-1, with 8 bases lining up with TRBD2. The CDR3 runs to 14 residues. The germline CDR1 and CDR2 sequences are SGHRS and YFSETQ. V shed 0 bases, J shed 6 bases, and the junction held 3 bases outside the gene matches. CDR3 coding DNA: TGCGCCAGCAGCTTGGCCGGGGGGGGCGATACGCAGTATTTT. Residues: CASSLAGGGDTQYF.

The chain combines TRBV14 with TRBJ1-1; no reliable D call. The CDR3 sequence is 14 residues long. V was pared by 3 bases and J by 0 bases, with 8 bases between. Per the germline V gene, CDR1 is SGHDN and CDR2 is FVKESK. CDR3 DNA: TGTGCCAGCAGCCAGACTAGCATGAACACTGAAGCTTTCTTT. The encoded protein is CASSQTSMNTEAFF.

The chain combines TRBV7-9 with TRBJ1-5; TRBD1 aligns across 9 bases. This CDR3 is built from 16 residues. Per germline, CDR1 SEHNR and CDR2 FQNEAQ (reference sequence). V lost 1 base to trimming and J lost 7 bases; unmatched junction nucleotides: 8. The DNA of the CDR3 is TGTGCCAGCAGCTTAGGTGGTGGACAGGGGTACCAGCCCCAGCATTTT. It yields the protein CASSLGGGQGYQPQHF.

V and J are TRBV20-1 and TRBJ2-1; TRBD1 matches at 7 bases. Germline V CDR1 and CDR2: DFQATT, SNEGSKA (reference sequence). CDR3 size: 10 residues. V gave up 6 bases and J gave up 14 bases; unmatched junction bases: 7. This chain's CDR3 is CSARDSYEFF. As DNA, the CDR3 is TGCAGTGCCAGGGACAGCTATGAGTTCTTC.

The rearrangement links TRBV5-1 to TRBJ2-1, with D perhaps matching TRBD2 (5 bases). Per the germline V gene, CDR1 is SGHRS and CDR2 is YFSETQ. The CDR3 is 13 amino acids. Trimming pared 7 bases from V and 9 bases from J, leaving 17 bases between. The CDR3 region has the DNA TGCGCCAGCGCCCAGAGCGGAACCGGTGAGCAGTTCTTC. Protein: CASAQSGTGEQFF.

The chain employs TRBV27 and TRBJ2-7; 10 bases fit TRBD1. The germline gives CDR1 MNHEY, CDR2 SMNVEV (reference sequence). The CDR3 runs 15 residues. Trimming removed 2 bases from V and 7 bases from J; junction bases left unmatched: 8. Written as DNA, the CDR3 is TGTGCCAGCAGTTTAACGGGACAGGGGCATTTGGAGCAGTACTTC. This sequence encodes CASSLTGQGHLEQYF.

A few counts support this clone. The rearrangement uses TRBV7-6 and TRBJ1-5, with 7 bases identical to TRBD1. The J segment lost 7 bases and the V segment lost 0 bases, leaving 6 bases of the junction unmatched. Per the germline V gene, CDR1 is SGHVS and CDR2 is FNYEAQ. The CDR3 contains 15 residues. The CDR3 loop reads CASSLATGFGQPQHF. CDR3 coding DNA: TGTGCCAGCAGCTTAGCGACAGGGTTTGGGCAGCCCCAGCATTTT.

The chain uses TRBV5-1 and TRBJ2-1; the match to TRBD2 covers 7 bases. The CDR3 is made up of 15 amino acids. Germline CDR1 SGHRS, CDR2 YFSETQ. V dropped 0 bases and J dropped 4; count of bases not matched to a gene: 4. Written as DNA, the CDR3 is TGCGCCAGCAGCTTGGATACTAGCGAGTACAATGAGCAGTTCTTC. As protein: CASSLDTSEYNEQFF.

This rearrangement joins TRBV5-1 to TRBJ1-1; 7 bases are a match to TRBD1. This CDR3 has 13 residues. Looked up from germline, CDR1 is SGHRS and CDR2 is YFSETQ. V shed 4 bases and J 2 bases; nucleotides not matched to a gene: 2. Written as DNA, the CDR3 is TGCGCCAGCAGCCGGGACAGCAACACTGAAGCTTTCTTT. Protein: CASSRDSNTEAFF.

This clone was seen only once. This sequence joins TRBV7-9 and TRBJ2-1; TRBD2 agrees at 7 bases. CDR1 and CDR2 from the germline V gene are SEHNR and FQNEAQ (reference sequence). The CDR3 is 13 residues long. With 11 bases clipped from V and 3 bases from J, the junction kept 7 bases outside the gene matches. The CDR3, as DNA: TGTGCCTCCAGGCGGGAGCTCTACAATGAGCAGTTCTTC. It codes for CASRRELYNEQFF.

V and J are TRBV18 and TRBJ2-5; a possible D gene is TRBD2 (6 bases). The J call may be incorrect, as the DNA end agrees better with TRBJ2-7. The CDR3 runs 16 residues. The V gene's germline CDR1 is KGHSH and CDR2 LQKENI. CDR3 protein: CASSPRSGWTLSEQYF. The CDR3 DNA follows: TGTGCCAGCTCACCACGGAGCGGGTGGACGCTAAGCGAGCAGTACTTC.

This clone was counted once. The CDR3: CASSLGGGSYGYTF. CDR3 DNA: TGTGCCAGCAGCTTGGGGGGGGGTAGCTATGGCTACACCTTC. The chain joins TRBV11-2 to TRBJ1-2, with a possible D match to TRBD1 (5 bases). There are 14 residues in the CDR3. With 3 bases removed from V and 4 bases from J, the gap between germline ends came to 12 bases. Germline V CDR1 and CDR2: SGHAT, FQNNGV.

V usage is TRBV7-6 and J usage is TRBJ1-3; D is undetermined. Trimming shortened V by 8 bases and J by 2 bases, and 10 bases separated the two germline ends. Germline loops: CDR1 SGHVS, CDR2 FNYEAQ. This CDR3 spans 13 amino acids. CDR3 coding DNA: TGTGCCAGCGGGAGAGATCCTGGAAACACCATATATTTT. Its protein is CASGRDPGNTIYF.

This rearrangement joins TRBV11-2 to TRBJ1-2; 8 bases agree with TRBD1. The germline CDR1 and CDR2 sequences are SGHAT and FQNNGV. The CDR3 spans 16 residues. J lost 3 bases, V lost 0 bases, and 6 bases had no gene match. The CDR3 spells CASSLDRGRSDYGYTF. As DNA, the CDR3 is TGTGCCAGCAGCTTAGACAGGGGGCGTTCTGACTATGGCTACACCTTC.

The J gene is TRBJ1-5, the V gene TRBV6-1; D gene ambiguous. The CDR3 has 13 amino acids. In germline, CDR1 is MNHNS, CDR2 SASEGT. Trimming left V 7 bases short and J 3 bases short, with 10 bases between. The CDR3 bases are TGTGCCAGCATGCCGGTGAACAATCAGCCCCAGCATTTT. This encodes CASMPVNNQPQHF.

The V call is TRBV4-2, the J call TRBJ1-2, with 10 bases lining up with TRBD1. The J segment lost 3 bases and the V segment lost 3 bases, leaving 4 bases of the junction unmatched. The V gene's germline CDR1 is LGHNA and CDR2 YNFKEQ. The CDR3 spans 15 residues. The CDR3 protein is CASSQDGQGDYGYTF. The DNA of the CDR3 is TGTGCCAGCAGCCAGGATGGACAGGGGGACTATGGCTACACCTTC.

The gene calls are TRBV5-1 and TRBJ2-3; D remains ambiguous. This CDR3 has 12 residues. Germline CDR1 and CDR2: SGHRS and YFSETQ. The V end lost 4 bases, the J end lost 7 bases, and 10 bases lay between the germline ends. Written as DNA, the CDR3 is TGCGCCAGCAGCCCCACACAATATACGCAGTATTTT. As protein: CASSPTQYTQYF. The full variable domain, its missing parts supplied by reference TRBV5-1 and TRBJ2-3, is KAGVTQTPRYLIKTRGQQVTLSCSPISGHRSVSWYQQTPGQGLQFLFEYFSETQRNKGNFPGRFSGRQFSNSRSEMNVSTLELGDSALYLCASSPTQYTQYFGPGTRLTVL.

The J gene is TRBJ1-1, the V gene TRBV5-4; 8 bases match TRBD1. The CDR3 has 14 residues. Germline V gene sequence: CDR1 SGHNT, CDR2 YYREEE (reference sequence). V shed 6 bases and J 6 bases; nucleotides not matched to a gene: 10. CDR3 DNA: TGTGCCAGCAATAGACAGGGGATGGATTCTGAAGCTTTCTTT. Translating it yields CASNRQGMDSEAFF.